This TCR beta chain was obtained from a study of CD8 T cells in Susac syndrome. Overall study results and limits: The relatively small number of individuals in the TCR sequencing and HLA analysis was acknowledged by the study.

Germline values: CDR1 LNHDA, CDR2 SQIVND (reference sequence). This CDR3 is built from 15 residues. V was shortened by 4 bases and J by 2 bases, with 9 bases between the two germline ends. RNA in amounts of about 0.5 to 1 ug was reverse transcribed with random hexamers. Amplification of the TCR beta CDR3 was carried out by immunoSEQ multiplex PCR, which spanned a total of 54 Vbeta and 13 Jbeta segments. TCRdb re-derived calls from the immunoSEQ multiplex PCR reads in MiXCR, one entry per CDR3 protein. In the table there are approximately 230,000 distinct CDR3 sequences, roughly 95% of which are singletons. Concerning this clonotype: What it recognizes is unknown.

TEMRA cells underwent FACS enrichment and CD8+ and CD4+ T cells underwent negative isolation. Sequenced: CD4+ T cells from PBMCs. The chain links TRBV19 to TRBJ2-6, with D perhaps being TRBD1 or TRBD2 (5 bases each). This TCR was recovered from a human donor with multiple sclerosis. The CDR3 sequence is CASSTGLAGANVLTF. The CDR3 DNA follows: TGTGCCAGTAGTACGGGGCTTGCTGGGGCCAACGTCCTGACTTTC.